These 6 T cell receptor beta chains originate from one sample sequenced in a study of chemoradiotherapy in HPV16-positive cancers (dated by TCRdb to between 2021 and 2024). Receptors were amplified or captured by the immunoSEQ multiplex PCR assay. TCRdb limited this immuneACCESS table to in-frame rearrangements with V and J called. A share of clones is missing; checked studies link under half to unresolved V genes, and the rest is unexplained. This sample comprises 5,400 or so clones, over 70% of them detected only once. 14% of the sample goes to the ten largest clones. The material sequenced was tumor tissue, taken from a patient who underwent chemoradiotherapy. These receptors were taken from a human donor with HPV-associated anogenital cancer.

The genes are TRBV5-1 and TRBJ1-4; 7 bases match TRBD1. Germline values: CDR1 SGHRS, CDR2 YFSETQ. V dropped 0 bases and J dropped 5; count of bases not matched to a gene: 10. The CDR3 has 17 amino acids. The CDR3 region has the DNA TGCGCCAGCAGCTTGGAAGGGAGGACAGGAGGCAATGAAAAACTGTTTTTT. This translates into CASSLEGRTGGNEKLFF.

V is TRBV7-4 and J is TRBJ2-3; the D gene is possibly TRBD2 (5 bases). Trimming stripped 1 base from V and 0 bases from J, with 17 bases between. Germline CDR1 and CDR2: SGHVT and SQSDAQ. This CDR3 contains 18 residues. CDR3 loop: CASSLDRGVDSSTDTQYF. The CDR3 region has the DNA TGTGCCAGCAGCTTAGATCGAGGTGTGGACTCTAGCACAGATACGCAGTATTTT.

This chain connects TRBV4-1 to TRBJ2-2; D is unresolved. The germline V and J ends were trimmed by 0 bases and 4 bases, with 12 bases remaining between them. Per the germline V gene, CDR1 is MGHRA and CDR2 is YSYEKL. The CDR3 has 16 amino acids. CDR3 in amino acids: CASSQDSIRVTGELFF. The CDR3 DNA is TGCGCCAGCAGCCAAGATTCTATAAGGGTCACCGGGGAGCTGTTTTTT.

This clone came up once. The chain employs TRBV6-6 and TRBJ1-4; D is unresolved. Germline values: CDR1 MNHNY, CDR2 SVGAGI (reference sequence). Trimming pared 0 bases from V and 5 bases from J, leaving 10 bases between. The CDR3 is made up of 15 amino acids. CDR3 residues: CASSYSRRRNEKLFF. The CDR3 bases are TGTGCCAGCAGTTACTCTAGGCGGAGAAATGAAAAACTGTTTTTT.

The chain links TRBV27 to TRBJ1-2; D may be TRBD1 (6 bases). Trimming took off 8 bases at V and 6 bases at J, with 19 bases between the two ends. The germline V gene encodes CDR1 MNHEY and CDR2 SMNVEV (reference sequence). This CDR3 has 14 amino acids. DNA for the CDR3: TGTGCCAGCCGCTCCTTAACAGGGTTGGATGGCTACACCTTC. Its protein is CASRSLTGLDGYTF.

The rearrangement uses TRBV2 and TRBJ1-5; no clear D. This CDR3 is 14 amino acids long. Between the trimmed V and J ends, which lost 4 bases and 0 bases, there was a span of 7 bases. Germline lookup yields CDR1 SNHLY and CDR2 FYNNEI. CDR3 region: CASSVGFSNQPQHF. CDR3 bases: TGTGCCAGCAGTGTAGGGTTTAGCAATCAGCCCCAGCATTTT.